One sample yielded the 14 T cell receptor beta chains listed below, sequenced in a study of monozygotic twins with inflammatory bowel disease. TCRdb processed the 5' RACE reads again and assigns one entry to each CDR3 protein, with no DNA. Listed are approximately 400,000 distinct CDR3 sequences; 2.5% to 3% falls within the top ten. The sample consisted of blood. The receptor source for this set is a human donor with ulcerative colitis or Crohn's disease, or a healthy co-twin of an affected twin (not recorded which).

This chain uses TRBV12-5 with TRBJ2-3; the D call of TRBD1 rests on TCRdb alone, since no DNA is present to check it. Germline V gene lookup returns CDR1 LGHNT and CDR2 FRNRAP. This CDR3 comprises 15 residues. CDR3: CASGTGQLNTDTQYF.

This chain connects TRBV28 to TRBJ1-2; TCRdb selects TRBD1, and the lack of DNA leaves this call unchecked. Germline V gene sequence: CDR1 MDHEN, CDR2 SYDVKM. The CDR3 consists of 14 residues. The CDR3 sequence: CASSLDQGKNGYTF.

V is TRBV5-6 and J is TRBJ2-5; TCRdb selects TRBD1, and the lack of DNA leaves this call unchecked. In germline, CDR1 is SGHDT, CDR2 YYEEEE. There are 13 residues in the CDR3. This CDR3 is CASSVTGEETQYF.

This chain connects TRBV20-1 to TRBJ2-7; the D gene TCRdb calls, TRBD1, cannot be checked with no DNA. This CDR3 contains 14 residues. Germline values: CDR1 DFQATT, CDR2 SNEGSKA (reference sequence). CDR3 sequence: CSAYSDREAYEQYF.

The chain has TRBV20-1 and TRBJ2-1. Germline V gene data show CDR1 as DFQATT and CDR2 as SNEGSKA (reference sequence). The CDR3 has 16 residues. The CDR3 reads CSARDRYGDLYNEQFF.

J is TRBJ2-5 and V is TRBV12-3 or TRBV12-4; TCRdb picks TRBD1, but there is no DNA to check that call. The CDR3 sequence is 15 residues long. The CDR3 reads CASSLAKTGAETQYF.

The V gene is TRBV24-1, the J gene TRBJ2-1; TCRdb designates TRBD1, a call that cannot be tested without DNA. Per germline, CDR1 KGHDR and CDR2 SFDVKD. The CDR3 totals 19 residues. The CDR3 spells CATSGYRQGTSGSYNEQFF.

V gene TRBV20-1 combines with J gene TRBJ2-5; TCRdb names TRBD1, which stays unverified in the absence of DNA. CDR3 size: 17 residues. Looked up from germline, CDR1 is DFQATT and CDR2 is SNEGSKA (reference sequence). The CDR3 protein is CSARDRAGRGLQETQYF.

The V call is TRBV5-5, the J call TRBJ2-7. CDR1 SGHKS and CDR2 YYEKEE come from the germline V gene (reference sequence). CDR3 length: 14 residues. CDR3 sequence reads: CASSFRQIVSEQYF.

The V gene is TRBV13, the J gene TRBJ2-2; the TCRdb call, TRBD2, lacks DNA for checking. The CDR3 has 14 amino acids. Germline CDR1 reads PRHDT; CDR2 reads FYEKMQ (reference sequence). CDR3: CASSSGLHTGELFF.

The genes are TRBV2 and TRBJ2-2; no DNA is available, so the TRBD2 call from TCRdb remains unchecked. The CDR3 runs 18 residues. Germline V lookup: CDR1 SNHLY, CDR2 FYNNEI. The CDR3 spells CASSERGLAGANTGELFF.

CDR3 loop: CSVENSANEKLFF. V gene TRBV29-1 combines with J gene TRBJ1-4. The CDR3 is made up of 13 amino acids. Germline V lookup: CDR1 SQVTM, CDR2 ANQGSEA.

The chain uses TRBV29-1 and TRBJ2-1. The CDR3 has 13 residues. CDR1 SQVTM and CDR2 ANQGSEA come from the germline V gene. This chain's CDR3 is CSAGGAYYNEQFF.

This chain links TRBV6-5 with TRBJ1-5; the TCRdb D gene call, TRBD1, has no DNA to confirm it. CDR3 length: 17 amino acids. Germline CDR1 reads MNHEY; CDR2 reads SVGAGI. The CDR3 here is CASSYSEPGQANQPQHF.